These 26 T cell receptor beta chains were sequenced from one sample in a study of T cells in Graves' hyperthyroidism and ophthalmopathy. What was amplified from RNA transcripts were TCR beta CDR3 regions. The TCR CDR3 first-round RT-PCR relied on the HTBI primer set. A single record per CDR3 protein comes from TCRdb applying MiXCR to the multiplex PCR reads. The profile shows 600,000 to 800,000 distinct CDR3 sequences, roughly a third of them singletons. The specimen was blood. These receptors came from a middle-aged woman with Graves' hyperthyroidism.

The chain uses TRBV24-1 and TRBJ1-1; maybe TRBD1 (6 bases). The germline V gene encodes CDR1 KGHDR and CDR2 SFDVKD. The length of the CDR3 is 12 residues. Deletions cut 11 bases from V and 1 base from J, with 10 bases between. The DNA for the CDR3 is TGTGCCAGTATGGACAGGAACACTGAAGCTTTCTTT. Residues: CASMDRNTEAFF.

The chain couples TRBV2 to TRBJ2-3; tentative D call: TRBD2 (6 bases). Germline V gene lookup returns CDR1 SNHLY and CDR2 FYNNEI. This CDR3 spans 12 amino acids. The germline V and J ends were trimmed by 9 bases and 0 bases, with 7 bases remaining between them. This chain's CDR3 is CARGGSTDTQYF. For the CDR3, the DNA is TGTGCCAGGGGGGGAAGCACAGATACGCAGTATTTT.

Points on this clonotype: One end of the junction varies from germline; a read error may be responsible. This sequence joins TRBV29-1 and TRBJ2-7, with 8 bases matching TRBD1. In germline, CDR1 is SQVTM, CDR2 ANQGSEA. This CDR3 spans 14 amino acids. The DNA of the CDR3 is TGCAGCGTATATCCAGGACAGGGAGAGGGTGAGCAGCACTTC. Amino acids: CSVYPGQGEGEQHF.

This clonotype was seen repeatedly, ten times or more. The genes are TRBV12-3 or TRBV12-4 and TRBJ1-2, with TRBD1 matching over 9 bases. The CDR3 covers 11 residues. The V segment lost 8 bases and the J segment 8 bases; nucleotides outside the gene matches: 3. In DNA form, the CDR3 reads TGTGCCAGCGGGACAGGGCAAGGCTACACCTTC. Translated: CASGTGQGYTF.

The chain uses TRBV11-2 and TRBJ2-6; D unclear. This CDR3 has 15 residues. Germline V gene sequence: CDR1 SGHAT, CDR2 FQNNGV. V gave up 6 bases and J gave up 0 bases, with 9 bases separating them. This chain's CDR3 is CASRDSSSGANVLTF. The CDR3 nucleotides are TGTGCCAGCAGGGATTCTAGCTCTGGGGCCAACGTCCTGACTTTC.

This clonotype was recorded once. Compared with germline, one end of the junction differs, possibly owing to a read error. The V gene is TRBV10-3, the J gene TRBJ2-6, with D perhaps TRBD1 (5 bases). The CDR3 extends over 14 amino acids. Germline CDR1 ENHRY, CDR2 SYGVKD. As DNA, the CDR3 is TGTGCCATCAGTGAGAAAGGGGTTGGAGTCACTGAAGCTTTC. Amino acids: CAISEKGVGVTEAF.

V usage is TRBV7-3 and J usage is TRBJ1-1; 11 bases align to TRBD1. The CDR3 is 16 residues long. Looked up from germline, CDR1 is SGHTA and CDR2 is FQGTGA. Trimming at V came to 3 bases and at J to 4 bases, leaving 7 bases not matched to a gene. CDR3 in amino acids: CASSFGQGASGTEAFF. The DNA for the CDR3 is TGTGCCAGCAGCTTCGGACAGGGGGCGTCGGGCACTGAAGCTTTCTTT.

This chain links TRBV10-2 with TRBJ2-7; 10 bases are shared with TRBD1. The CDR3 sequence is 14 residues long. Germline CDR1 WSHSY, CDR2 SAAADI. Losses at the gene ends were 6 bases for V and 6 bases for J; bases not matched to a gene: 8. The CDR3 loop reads CASSLTGGEGEQYF. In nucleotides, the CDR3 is TGCGCCAGCAGCTTGACAGGGGGCGAAGGCGAGCAGTACTTC.

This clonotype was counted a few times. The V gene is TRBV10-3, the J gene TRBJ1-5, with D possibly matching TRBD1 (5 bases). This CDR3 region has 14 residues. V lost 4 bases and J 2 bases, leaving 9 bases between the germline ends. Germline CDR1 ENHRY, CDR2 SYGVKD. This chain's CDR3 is CAISVGDGNQPQHF. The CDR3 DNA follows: TGTGCCATCAGTGTGGGGGATGGCAATCAGCCCCAGCATTTT.

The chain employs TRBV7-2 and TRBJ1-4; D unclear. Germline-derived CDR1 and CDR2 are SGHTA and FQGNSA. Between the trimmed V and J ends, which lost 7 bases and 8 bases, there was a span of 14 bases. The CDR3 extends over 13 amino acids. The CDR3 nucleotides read TGTGCCAGCACCAAACCGGGAGGAGAAAAACTGTTTTTT. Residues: CASTKPGGEKLFF.

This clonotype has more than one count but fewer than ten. Written as DNA, the CDR3 is TGCAGTGCTAAAAGGGGAGGGATGGCCACTGAAGCTTTCTTT. Amino acid sequence: CSAKRGGMATEAFF. The genes are TRBV20-1 and TRBJ1-1, with a tentative D call TRBD1 (5 bases). Germline V lookup: CDR1 DFQATT, CDR2 SNEGSKA (reference sequence). The CDR3 has 14 amino acids. The V end was cut by 4 bases, the J end by 4 bases, with 16 bases between.

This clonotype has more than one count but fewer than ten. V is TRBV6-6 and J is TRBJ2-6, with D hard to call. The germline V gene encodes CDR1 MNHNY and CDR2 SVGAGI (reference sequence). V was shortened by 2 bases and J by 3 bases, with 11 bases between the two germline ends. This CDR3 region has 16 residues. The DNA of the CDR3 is TGTGCCAGCAGTTACGTCTTTGGGCGTGGGGCCAACGTCCTGACTTTC. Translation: CASSYVFGRGANVLTF.

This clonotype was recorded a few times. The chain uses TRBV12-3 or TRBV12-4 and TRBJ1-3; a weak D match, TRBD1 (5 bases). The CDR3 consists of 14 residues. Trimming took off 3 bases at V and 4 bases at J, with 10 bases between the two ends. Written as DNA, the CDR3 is TGTGCCAGCAGTTTTCGGGGGACGGGAAACACCATATATTTT. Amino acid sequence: CASSFRGTGNTIYF.

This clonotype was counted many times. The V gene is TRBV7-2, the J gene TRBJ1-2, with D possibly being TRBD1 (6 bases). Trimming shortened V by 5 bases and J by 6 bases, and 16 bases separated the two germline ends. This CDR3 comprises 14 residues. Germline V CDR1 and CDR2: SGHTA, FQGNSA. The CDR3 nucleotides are TGTGCCAGCAGCACGCGAGACAGGAGGGATGGCTACACCTTC. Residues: CASSTRDRRDGYTF.

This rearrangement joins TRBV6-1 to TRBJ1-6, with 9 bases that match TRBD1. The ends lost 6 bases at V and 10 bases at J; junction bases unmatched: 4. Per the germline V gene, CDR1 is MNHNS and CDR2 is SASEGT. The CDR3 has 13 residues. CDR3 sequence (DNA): TGTGCCAGCAGGGACAGGGGTTTCTCACCCCTCCACTTT. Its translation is CASRDRGFSPLHF.

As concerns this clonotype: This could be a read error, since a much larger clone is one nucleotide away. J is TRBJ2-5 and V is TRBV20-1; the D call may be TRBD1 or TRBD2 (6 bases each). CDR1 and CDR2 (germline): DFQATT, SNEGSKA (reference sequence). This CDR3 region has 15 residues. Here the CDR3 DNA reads TGCAGTGCTAGAGATGTCGGGGGCCGAAAAGAGCCCCAGTACTTC. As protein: CSARDVGGRKEPQYF.

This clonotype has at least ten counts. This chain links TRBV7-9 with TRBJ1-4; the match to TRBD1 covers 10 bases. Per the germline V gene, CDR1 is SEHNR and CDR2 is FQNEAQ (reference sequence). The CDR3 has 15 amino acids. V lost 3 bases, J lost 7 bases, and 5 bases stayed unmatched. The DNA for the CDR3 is TGTGCCAGCAGCTTCGGGACAGGGGATTCTGAAAAACTGTTTTTT. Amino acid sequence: CASSFGTGDSEKLFF.

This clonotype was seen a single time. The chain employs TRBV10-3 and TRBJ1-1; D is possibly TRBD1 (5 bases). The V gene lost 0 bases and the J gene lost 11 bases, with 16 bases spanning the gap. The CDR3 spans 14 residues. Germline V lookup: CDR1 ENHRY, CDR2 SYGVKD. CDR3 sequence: CAISESLAGRGAFF. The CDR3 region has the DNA TGTGCCATCAGTGAGTCTTTAGCGGGACGAGGCGCTTTCTTT.

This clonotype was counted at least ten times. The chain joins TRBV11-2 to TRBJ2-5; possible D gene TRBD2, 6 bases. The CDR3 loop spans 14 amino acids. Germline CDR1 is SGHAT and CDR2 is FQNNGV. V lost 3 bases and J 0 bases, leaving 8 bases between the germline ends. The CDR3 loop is CASSFRGYQETQYF. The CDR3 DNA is TGTGCCAGCAGCTTCCGGGGGTACCAAGAGACCCAGTACTTC.

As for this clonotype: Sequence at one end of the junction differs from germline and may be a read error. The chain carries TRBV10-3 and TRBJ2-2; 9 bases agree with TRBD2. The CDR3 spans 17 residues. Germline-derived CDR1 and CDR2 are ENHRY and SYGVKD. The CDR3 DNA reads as TGTGCCAGCAGTTACTCGACTGGACTAGCGTCCTCCGGGGAGCTGTTTTTT. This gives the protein CASSYSTGLASSGELFF.

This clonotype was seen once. CDR3 region: CASSIGTRVSYEQYF. The CDR3 DNA reads as TGTGCCAGTAGTATCGGGACCCGGGTGTCCTACGAGCAGTACTTC. This rearrangement joins TRBV19 to TRBJ2-7; D may correspond to TRBD1 or TRBD2 (5 bases each). The CDR3 has 15 residues. Trimming stripped 3 bases from V and 1 base from J, with 13 bases between. Germline values: CDR1 LNHDA, CDR2 SQIVND (reference sequence).

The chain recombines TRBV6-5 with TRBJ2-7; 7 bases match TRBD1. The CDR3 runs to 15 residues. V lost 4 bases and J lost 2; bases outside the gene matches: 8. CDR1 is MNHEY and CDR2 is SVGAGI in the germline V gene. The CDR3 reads CASSSRRDSTYEQYF. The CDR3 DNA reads TGTGCCAGCAGTTCTCGAAGGGACAGCACCTACGAGCAGTACTTC.

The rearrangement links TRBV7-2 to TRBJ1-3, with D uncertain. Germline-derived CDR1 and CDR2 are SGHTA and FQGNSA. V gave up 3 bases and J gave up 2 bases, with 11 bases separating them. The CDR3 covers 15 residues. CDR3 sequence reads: CASSLAVMAGNTIYF. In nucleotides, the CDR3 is TGTGCCAGCAGCTTGGCCGTGATGGCTGGAAACACCATATATTTT.

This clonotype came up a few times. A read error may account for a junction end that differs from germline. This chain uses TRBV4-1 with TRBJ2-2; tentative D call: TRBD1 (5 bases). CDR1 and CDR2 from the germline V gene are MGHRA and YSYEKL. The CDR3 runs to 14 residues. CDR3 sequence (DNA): TGCGCCAGCAGCAAAGACTCAGGGACCGGGGAGCTGTTTTTT. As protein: CASSKDSGTGELFF.

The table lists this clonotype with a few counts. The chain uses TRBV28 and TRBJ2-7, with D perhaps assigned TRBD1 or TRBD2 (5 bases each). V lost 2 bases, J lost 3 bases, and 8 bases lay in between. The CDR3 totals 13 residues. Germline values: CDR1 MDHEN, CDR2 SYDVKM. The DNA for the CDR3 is TGTGCCAGCAGTTTAAGGGACCTCTACGAGCAGTACTTC. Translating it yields CASSLRDLYEQYF.

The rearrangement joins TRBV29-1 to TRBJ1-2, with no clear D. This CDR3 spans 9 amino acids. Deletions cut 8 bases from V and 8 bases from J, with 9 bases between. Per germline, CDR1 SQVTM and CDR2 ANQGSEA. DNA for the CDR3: TGCAGCTCGAAGGGCGGCTACACCTTC. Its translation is CSSKGGYTF.